This T cell receptor beta chain was profiled in a study of T cell responses to AZD1222 COVID-19 vaccine. At the level of the study: Second-dose intervals near 4 or 12 weeks were combined.

The repertoire was sequenced with immunoSEQ multiplex PCR; TCRdb's copy has only in-frame clones and lacks some. The repertoire holds 64,000 or so clones, with 65% to 85% as singletons. About this clone: Its antigen is undetermined.

Germline values: CDR1 MNHEY, CDR2 SMNVEV (reference sequence). The CDR3 contains 13 residues. Between the trimmed V and J ends, which lost 2 bases and 7 bases, there was a span of 11 bases. General study findings and limits: The reported proportion of spike-specific TCRs targeting unmutated variant regions was nearly half.

This TCR was recovered from an adult in good health. This specimen was peripheral blood, taken on day 0 of AZD1222 vaccination. J is TRBJ1-2 and V is TRBV27; D possibly corresponds to TRBD1 (6 bases). The CDR3: CASSLVGASGYTF. CDR3 nucleotides: TGTGCCAGCAGTTTAGTGGGGGCCAGTGGCTACACCTTC.